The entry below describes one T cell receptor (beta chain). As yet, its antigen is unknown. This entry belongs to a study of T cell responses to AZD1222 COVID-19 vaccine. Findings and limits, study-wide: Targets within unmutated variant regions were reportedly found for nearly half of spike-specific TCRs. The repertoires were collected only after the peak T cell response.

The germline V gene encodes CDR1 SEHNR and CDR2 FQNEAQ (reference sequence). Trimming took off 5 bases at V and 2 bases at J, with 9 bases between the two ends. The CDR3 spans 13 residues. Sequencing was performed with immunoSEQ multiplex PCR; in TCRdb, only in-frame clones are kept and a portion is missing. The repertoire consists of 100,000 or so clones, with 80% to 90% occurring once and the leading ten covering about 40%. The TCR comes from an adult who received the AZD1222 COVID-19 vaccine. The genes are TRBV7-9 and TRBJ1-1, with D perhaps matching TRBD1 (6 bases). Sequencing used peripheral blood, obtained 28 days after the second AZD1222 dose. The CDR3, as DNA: TGTGCCAGCAGCGGAGGGGGTAACACTGAAGCTTTCTTT. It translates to CASSGGGNTEAFF.